The 17 T cell receptor beta chains below come from one sample, sequenced in a study of T-cell reconstitution after alpha-beta-depleted transplantation in children. Unique molecular identifiers were incorporated during preparation of the TCRbeta library. MiXCR, run by TCRdb on the PCR reads, gives a single entry per CDR3 protein. In the table there are 400,000 to 550,000 distinct CDR3 sequences, under 12% of which are singletons. Sample: PBMCs, taken before TCRalphabeta/CD19-depleted stem cell transplant. These receptor sequences come from a child aged 2-15 years with inherited bone marrow failure, due to receive a stem cell transplant.

The V and J genes are TRBV20-1 and TRBJ2-7; D is uncertain. The V gene lost 3 bases and the J gene lost 7 bases, with 16 bases spanning the gap. The CDR3 has 13 amino acids. Germline CDR1 is DFQATT and CDR2 is SNEGSKA (reference sequence). CDR3 region: CSARKTVMREQYF. For the CDR3, the DNA is TGCAGTGCTAGGAAAACGGTCATGAGGGAGCAGTACTTC.

This clonotype was detected ten times or more. This rearrangement joins TRBV29-1 to TRBJ2-5; D not resolved. Trimming removed 1 base from V and 3 bases from J, with 12 bases in between. Germline V CDR1 and CDR2: SQVTM, ANQGSEA. The CDR3 runs to 14 residues. The chain's CDR3 is CSVEVGNLKETQYF. Written as DNA, the CDR3 is TGCAGCGTTGAAGTGGGGAATTTGAAAGAGACCCAGTACTTC.

This clonotype was seen repeatedly, ten times or more. The rearrangement joins TRBV5-1 to TRBJ1-2; 9 positions match TRBD1. The germline gives CDR1 SGHRS, CDR2 YFSETQ. CDR3 length: 14 amino acids. The J segment lost 5 bases and the V segment lost 4 bases, leaving 6 bases of the junction unmatched. This CDR3 reads CASSPRTGEYGYTF. The DNA for the CDR3 is TGCGCCAGCAGCCCCAGGACAGGGGAGTATGGCTACACCTTC.

Notes on this clonotype: A read error may be the cause here, since a much bigger clone is one base away. This rearrangement joins TRBV29-1 to TRBJ2-1, with D perhaps TRBD1 (6 bases). CDR1 is SQVTM, CDR2 ANQGSEA, per germline. Trimming cost V 1 base and J 7 bases, with 17 bases left between them. This CDR3 spans 15 amino acids. This CDR3 reads CSVEGYREPLNEQFF. The DNA of the CDR3 is TGCAGCGTTGAAGGGTACAGGGAGCCTCTAAATGAGCAGTTCTTC.

This clonotype was counted at least ten times. The chain carries TRBV5-1 and TRBJ2-2, with 9 bases matching TRBD2. The CDR3 totals 17 residues. The V segment lost 3 bases and the J segment 0 bases; nucleotides outside the gene matches: 6. Germline loops: CDR1 SGHRS, CDR2 YFSETQ. DNA for the CDR3: TGCGCCAGCAGCTCCCCAGCGGGAGGCGCGAACACCGGGGAGCTGTTTTTT. Protein product: CASSSPAGGANTGELFF.

This sequence joins TRBV2 and TRBJ1-6; D perhaps matches TRBD1 (6 bases). The CDR3 extends over 15 amino acids. V shed 7 bases and J shed 9 bases, with 19 bases lying between them. The germline V gene has CDR1 SNHLY and CDR2 FYNNEI. The CDR3 sequence: CASTSGEGRFSPLHF. Here the CDR3 DNA reads TGTGCCAGCACCTCAGGGGAGGGGAGATTTTCACCCCTCCACTTT.

Concerning this clonotype itself: Given a much more abundant clone one base away, this may be a read error. This chain connects TRBV12-3 or TRBV12-4 to TRBJ2-5, with TRBD1 matching over 8 bases. V shed 6 bases and J 1 base; nucleotides not matched to a gene: 10. The CDR3 has 16 residues. The DNA for the CDR3 is TGTGCCAGCAGGGAAAATAACAGGGGGATCCAAGAGACCCAGTACTTC. This codes for CASRENNRGIQETQYF.

This chain links TRBV28 with TRBJ1-1; TRBD1 aligns across 10 bases. The length of the CDR3 is 18 residues. After removal of 2 bases from V and 0 bases from J, the junction contained 9 bases not matched to a gene. Per the germline V gene, CDR1 is MDHEN and CDR2 is SYDVKM. This CDR3 is CASSLSSGTGDLNTEAFF. CDR3 DNA sequence: TGTGCCAGCAGTTTAAGCTCCGGGACAGGGGACTTGAACACTGAAGCTTTCTTT.

In this sample, this clonotype turned up a few times. This rearrangement joins TRBV6-2 or TRBV6-3 to TRBJ2-7, with D perhaps TRBD1 (6 bases). This CDR3 comprises 16 residues. Germline assignment: CDR1 MNHEY and CDR2 SVGEGT. V dropped 4 bases and J dropped 1 base, with 17 bases sitting between them. The CDR3 protein is CASSSFRDIPSYEQYF. The CDR3 DNA sequence: TGTGCCAGCAGTTCCTTCCGGGACATCCCTTCCTACGAGCAGTACTTC.

Only a few counts were recorded for this clonotype. The chain carries TRBV27 and TRBJ2-2, with 7 bases aligning to TRBD2. CDR3 size: 16 residues. The ends lost 2 bases at V and 7 bases at J; junction bases unmatched: 10. Germline values: CDR1 MNHEY, CDR2 SMNVEV (reference sequence). CDR3 amino acids: CASSLALGLEVGELFF. The CDR3 nucleotides read TGTGCCAGCAGTTTAGCTTTAGGACTAGAGGTCGGGGAGCTGTTTTTT.

This clonotype was seen repeatedly, ten times or more. This rearrangement joins TRBV20-1 to TRBJ1-2; 7 bases match TRBD1. Germline-derived CDR1 and CDR2 are DFQATT and SNEGSKA (reference sequence). The V gene end was trimmed by 0 bases and the J gene end by 4 bases; junction bases not matched to a gene: 5. The CDR3 is made up of 14 amino acids. The CDR3 coding sequence is TGCAGTGCTAGAGAATTTGACAGGGCCTATGGCTACACCTTC. Its protein is CSAREFDRAYGYTF.

In its sample, this clonotype was seen many times. The genes are TRBV19 and TRBJ2-2; no definite D call. This CDR3 region has 14 residues. Looked up from germline, CDR1 is LNHDA and CDR2 is SQIVND (reference sequence). The ends were cut back, 4 bases at V and 0 bases at J, with 6 bases in the middle. The CDR3 loop reads CASSTWSNTGELFF. CDR3 in DNA: TGTGCCAGTAGTACTTGGTCGAACACCGGGGAGCTGTTTTTT. Drawing the rest from reference TRBV19 and TRBJ2-2, the complete variable domain is DGGITQSPKYLFRKEGQNVTLSCEQNLNHDAMYWYRQDPGQGLRLIYYSQIVNDFQKGDIAEGYSVSREKKESFPLTVTSAQKNPTAFYLCASSTWSNTGELFFGEGSRLTVL.

Notes on this clonotype: This may come from a read error, since a much larger clone is one base off. The V call is TRBV4-3, the J call TRBJ2-1; a weak D match, TRBD2 (6 bases). Germline CDR1 is LGHNA and CDR2 is YSLEER. The CDR3 loop spans 14 amino acids. The CDR3: CASSQAWGEDDQFF. The CDR3 nucleotides are TGCGCCAGCAGCCAAGCTTGGGGGGAGGATGACCAGTTCTTC.

This clonotype appeared many times. The genes are TRBV20-1 and TRBJ1-2; D is undetermined. The CDR3 spans 16 residues. The V gene's germline CDR1 is DFQATT and CDR2 SNEGSKA (reference sequence). Trimming pared 1 base from V and 5 bases from J, leaving 20 bases between. The CDR3 loop is CSARALPAPGGYGYTF. Written as DNA, the CDR3 is TGCAGTGCTAGAGCCCTTCCGGCTCCGGGAGGGTATGGCTACACCTTC.

This clonotype was recorded many times. The chain is built from TRBV4-2 and TRBJ2-1, with D possibly matching TRBD2 (5 bases). CDR3 length equals 14 residues. The V gene lost 1 base and the J gene lost 3 bases, with 7 bases spanning the gap. Germline loops: CDR1 LGHNA, CDR2 YNFKEQ. DNA of the CDR3: TGTGCCAGCAGCCAAGGCCGGGACTACAATGAGCAGTTCTTC. Translated: CASSQGRDYNEQFF.

In this sample, this clonotype turned up many times. The genes are TRBV7-8 and TRBJ1-2; 7 nucleotides match TRBD1. V was clipped by 4 bases and J by 3 bases; unmatched bases: 8. The CDR3 consists of 15 residues. Germline CDR1 is SGHVS and CDR2 is FQNEAQ. The CDR3 DNA reads TGTGCCAGCAGCTCAACAGGGGAGGGACACTATGGCTACACCTTC. Protein sequence: CASSSTGEGHYGYTF.

This clonotype was seen at least ten times. The chain couples TRBV27 to TRBJ2-3; 11 bases agree with TRBD1. With 1 base clipped from V and 7 bases from J, the junction kept 7 bases outside the gene matches. The CDR3 extends over 16 amino acids. Germline assignment: CDR1 MNHEY and CDR2 SMNVEV (reference sequence). CDR3: CASSLLGDRGRNTQYF. In nucleotides, the CDR3 is TGTGCCAGCAGTTTATTAGGGGACAGGGGGAGGAATACGCAGTATTTT.